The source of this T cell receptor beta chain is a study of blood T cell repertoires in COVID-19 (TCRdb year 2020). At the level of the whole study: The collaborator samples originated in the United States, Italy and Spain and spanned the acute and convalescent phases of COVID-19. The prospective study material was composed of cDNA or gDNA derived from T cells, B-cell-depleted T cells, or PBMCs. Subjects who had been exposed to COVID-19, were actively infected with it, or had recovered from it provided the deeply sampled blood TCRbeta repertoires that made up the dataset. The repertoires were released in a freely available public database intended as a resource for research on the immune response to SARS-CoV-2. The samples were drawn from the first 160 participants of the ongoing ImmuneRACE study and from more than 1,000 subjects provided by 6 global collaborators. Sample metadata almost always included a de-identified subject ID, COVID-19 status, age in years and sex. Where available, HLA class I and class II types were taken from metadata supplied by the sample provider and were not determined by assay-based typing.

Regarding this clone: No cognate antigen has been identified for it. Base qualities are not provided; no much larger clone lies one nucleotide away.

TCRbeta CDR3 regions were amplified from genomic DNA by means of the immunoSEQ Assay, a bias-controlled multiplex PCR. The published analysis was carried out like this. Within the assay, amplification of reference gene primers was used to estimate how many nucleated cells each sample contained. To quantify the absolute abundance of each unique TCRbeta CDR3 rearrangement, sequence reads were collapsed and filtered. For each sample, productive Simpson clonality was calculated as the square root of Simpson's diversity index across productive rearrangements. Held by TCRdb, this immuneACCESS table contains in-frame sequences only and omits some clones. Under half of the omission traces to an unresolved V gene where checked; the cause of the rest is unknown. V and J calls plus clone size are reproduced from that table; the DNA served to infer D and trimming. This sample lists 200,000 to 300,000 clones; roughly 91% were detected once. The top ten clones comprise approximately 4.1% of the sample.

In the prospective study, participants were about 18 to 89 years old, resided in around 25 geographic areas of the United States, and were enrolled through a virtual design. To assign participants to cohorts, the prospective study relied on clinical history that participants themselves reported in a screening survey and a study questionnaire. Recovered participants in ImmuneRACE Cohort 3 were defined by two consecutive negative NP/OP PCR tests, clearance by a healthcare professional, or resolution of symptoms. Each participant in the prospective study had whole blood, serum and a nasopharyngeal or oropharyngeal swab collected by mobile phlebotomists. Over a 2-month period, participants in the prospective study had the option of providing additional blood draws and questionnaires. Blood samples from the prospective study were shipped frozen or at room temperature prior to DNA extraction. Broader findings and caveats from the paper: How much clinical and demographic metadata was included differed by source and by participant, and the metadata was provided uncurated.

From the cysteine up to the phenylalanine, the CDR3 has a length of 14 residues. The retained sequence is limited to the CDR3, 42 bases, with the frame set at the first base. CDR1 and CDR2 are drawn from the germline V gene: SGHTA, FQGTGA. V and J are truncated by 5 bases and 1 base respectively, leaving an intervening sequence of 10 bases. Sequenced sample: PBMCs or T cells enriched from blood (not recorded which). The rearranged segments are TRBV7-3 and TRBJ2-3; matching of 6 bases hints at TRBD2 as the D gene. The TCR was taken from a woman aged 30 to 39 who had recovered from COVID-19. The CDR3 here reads CASSVSGGTDTQYF. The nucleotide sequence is TGTGCCAGCAGCGTGTCGGGGGGCACAGATACGCAGTATTTT.